The next 4 T cell receptor beta chains were all read from a single sample in a study of blood T cell repertoires in COVID-19 (dated by TCRdb to between 2020 and 2021). Libraries were constructed by the immunoSEQ multiplex PCR assay. TCRdb took over this immuneACCESS table, retaining in-frame rearrangements with V and J assigned. Such tables are incomplete; in checked studies, under half of the missing clones stem from an unresolved V gene, and the remainder is unexplained. The sample contains approximately 300,000 clones, roughly nine tenths of them found a single time. The ten largest clonotypes hold approximately 1.8% of the sample. Sequenced: peripheral blood. All receptors come from a woman in her 30s with COVID-19, enrolled during active disease.

V and J are TRBV27 and TRBJ1-4; tentative D call: TRBD1 (6 bases). The V end was cut by 6 bases, the J end by 8 bases, with 16 bases between. Germline V gene lookup returns CDR1 MNHEY and CDR2 SMNVEV (reference sequence). This CDR3 contains 14 residues. The CDR3, as DNA: TGTGCCAGCAGCTACTGGCAGGGGAGCGAAAAACTGTTTTTT. Encoded protein: CASSYWQGSEKLFF.

About this clone: Within the sample, other DNA sequences also encode this same CDR3. The chain carries TRBV5-6 and TRBJ1-5; weak D call: TRBD1 (6 bases). Trimming cost V 2 bases and J 7 bases, with 13 bases left between them. Germline V lookup: CDR1 SGHDT, CDR2 YYEEEE. The CDR3 totals 14 residues. The CDR3 spells CASSFRTGNQPQHF. CDR3 sequence (DNA): TGTGCCAGCAGCTTCCGTACAGGGAACCAGCCCCAGCATTTT.

The chain carries TRBV29-1 and TRBJ2-3, with 7 bases aligning to TRBD1. With 7 bases clipped from V and 1 base from J, the junction kept 2 bases outside the gene matches. The CDR3 has 12 residues. The germline gives CDR1 SQVTM, CDR2 ANQGSEA. This chain's CDR3 is CSAGTGTDTQYF. Here the CDR3 DNA reads TGCAGCGCTGGGACAGGCACAGATACGCAGTATTTT.

This chain uses TRBV6-6 with TRBJ2-7, with 8 bases matching TRBD1. The CDR3 sequence is 13 residues long. Germline V gene lookup returns CDR1 MNHNY and CDR2 SVGAGI (reference sequence). V shed 6 bases, J shed 5 bases, and the junction held 6 bases outside the gene matches. The CDR3 DNA is TGTGCCAGCAGCGTCGCGGACAGGGACGAGCAGTACTTC. It translates to CASSVADRDEQYF.